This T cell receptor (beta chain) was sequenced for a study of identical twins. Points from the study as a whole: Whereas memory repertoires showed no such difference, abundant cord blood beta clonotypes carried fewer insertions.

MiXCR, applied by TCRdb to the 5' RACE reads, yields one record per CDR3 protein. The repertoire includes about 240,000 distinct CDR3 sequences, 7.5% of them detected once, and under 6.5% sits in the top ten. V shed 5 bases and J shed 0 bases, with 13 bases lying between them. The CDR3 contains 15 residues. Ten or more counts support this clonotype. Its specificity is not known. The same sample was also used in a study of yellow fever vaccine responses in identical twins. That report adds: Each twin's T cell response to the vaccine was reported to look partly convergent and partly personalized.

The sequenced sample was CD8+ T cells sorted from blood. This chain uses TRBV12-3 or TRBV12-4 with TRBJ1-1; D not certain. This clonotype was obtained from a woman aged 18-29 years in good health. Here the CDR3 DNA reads TGTGCCAGCAGTCGACGACTCGTATTGAACACTGAAGCTTTCTTT. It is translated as CASSRRLVLNTEAFF.